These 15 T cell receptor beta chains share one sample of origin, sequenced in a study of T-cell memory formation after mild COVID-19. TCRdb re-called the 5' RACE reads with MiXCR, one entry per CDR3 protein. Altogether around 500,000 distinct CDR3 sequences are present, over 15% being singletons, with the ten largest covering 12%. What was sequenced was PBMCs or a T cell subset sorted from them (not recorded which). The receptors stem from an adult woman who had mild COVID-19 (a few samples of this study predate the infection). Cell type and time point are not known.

In DNA, the CDR3 is TGTGCCAGCAGGCCCGTCACGGGGGTGATGGAGACCCAGTACTTC. Translation: CASRPVTGVMETQYF. The V and J genes are TRBV6-5 and TRBJ2-5, with D possibly being TRBD2 (6 bases). CDR3 length equals 15 residues. CDR1 and CDR2 from the germline V gene are MNHEY and SVGAGI. V was shortened by 6 bases and J by 5 bases, with 19 bases between the two germline ends.

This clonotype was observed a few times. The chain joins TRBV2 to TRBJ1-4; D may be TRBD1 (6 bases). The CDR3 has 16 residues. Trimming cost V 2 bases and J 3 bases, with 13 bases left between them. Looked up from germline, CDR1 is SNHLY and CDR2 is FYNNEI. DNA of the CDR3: TGTGCCAGCAGTGAATCTCAGGGGTGGTCTAATGAAAAACTGTTTTTT. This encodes CASSESQGWSNEKLFF.

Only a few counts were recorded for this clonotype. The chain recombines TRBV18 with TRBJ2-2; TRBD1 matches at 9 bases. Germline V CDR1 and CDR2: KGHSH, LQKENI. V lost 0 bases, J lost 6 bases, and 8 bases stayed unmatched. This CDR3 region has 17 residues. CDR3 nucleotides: TGTGCCAGCTCACCACCCGGACAGGGGAGAGCATCCGGGGAGCTGTTTTTT. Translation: CASSPPGQGRASGELFF.

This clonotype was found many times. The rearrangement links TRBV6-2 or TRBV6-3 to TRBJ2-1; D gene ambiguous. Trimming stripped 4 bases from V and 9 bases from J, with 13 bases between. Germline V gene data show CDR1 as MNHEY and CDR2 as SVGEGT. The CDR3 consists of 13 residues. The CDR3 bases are TGTGCCAGCAGTTTGGGTCGAGTCGGTGAGCAGTTCTTC. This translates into CASSLGRVGEQFF.

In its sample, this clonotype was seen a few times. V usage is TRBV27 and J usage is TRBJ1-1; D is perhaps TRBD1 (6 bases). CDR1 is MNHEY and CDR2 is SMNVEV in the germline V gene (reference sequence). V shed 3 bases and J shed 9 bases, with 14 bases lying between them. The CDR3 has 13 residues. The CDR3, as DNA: TGTGCCAGCAGTTTCAGTGGGGGCAGAAAAGCTTTCTTT. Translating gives CASSFSGGRKAFF.

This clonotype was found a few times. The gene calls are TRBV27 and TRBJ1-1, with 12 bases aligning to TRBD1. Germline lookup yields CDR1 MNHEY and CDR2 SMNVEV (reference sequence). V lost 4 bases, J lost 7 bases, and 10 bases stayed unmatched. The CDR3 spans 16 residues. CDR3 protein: CASSSGRGTGGGEAFF. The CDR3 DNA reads TGTGCCAGCAGTTCGGGGAGGGGGACAGGGGGCGGTGAAGCTTTCTTT.

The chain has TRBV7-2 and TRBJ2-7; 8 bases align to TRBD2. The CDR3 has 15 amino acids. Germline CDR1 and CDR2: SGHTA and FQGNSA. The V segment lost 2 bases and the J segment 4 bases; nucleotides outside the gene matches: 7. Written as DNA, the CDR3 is TGTGCCAGCAGCTTACGGGAGGGGTATATGTACGAGCAGTACTTC. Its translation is CASSLREGYMYEQYF.

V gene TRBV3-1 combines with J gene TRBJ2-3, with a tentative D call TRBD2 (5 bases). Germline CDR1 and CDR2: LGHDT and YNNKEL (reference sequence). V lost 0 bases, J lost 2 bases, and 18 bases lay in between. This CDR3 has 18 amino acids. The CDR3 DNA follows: TGTGCCAGCAGCCAAGAAAGGTTGCGGACTGCCGACACAGATACGCAGTATTTT. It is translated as CASSQERLRTADTDTQYF.

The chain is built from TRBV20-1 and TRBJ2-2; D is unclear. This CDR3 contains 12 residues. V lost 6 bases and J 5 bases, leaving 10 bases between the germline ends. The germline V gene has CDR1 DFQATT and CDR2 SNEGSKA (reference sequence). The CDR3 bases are TGCAGTGCCCCTCTCACTACCGGGGAGCTGTTTTTT. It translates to CSAPLTTGELFF.

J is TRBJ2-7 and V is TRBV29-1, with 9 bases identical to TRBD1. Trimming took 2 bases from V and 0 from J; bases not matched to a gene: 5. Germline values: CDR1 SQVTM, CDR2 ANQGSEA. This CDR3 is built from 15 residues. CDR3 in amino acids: CSVELGQGHSYEQYF. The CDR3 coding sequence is TGCAGCGTTGAACTCGGACAGGGGCACTCCTACGAGCAGTACTTC.

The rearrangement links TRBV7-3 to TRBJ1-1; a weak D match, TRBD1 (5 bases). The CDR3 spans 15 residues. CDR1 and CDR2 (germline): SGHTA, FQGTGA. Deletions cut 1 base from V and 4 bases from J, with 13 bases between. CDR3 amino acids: CASSLSGGGSTEAFF. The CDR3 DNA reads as TGTGCCAGCAGCTTAAGTGGTGGGGGGAGCACTGAAGCTTTCTTT.

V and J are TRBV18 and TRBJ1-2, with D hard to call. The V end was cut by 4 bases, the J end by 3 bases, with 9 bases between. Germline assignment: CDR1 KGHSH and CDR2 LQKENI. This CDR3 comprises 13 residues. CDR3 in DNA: TGTGCCAGCTCACTACTAGATGACTATGGCTACACCTTC. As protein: CASSLLDDYGYTF.

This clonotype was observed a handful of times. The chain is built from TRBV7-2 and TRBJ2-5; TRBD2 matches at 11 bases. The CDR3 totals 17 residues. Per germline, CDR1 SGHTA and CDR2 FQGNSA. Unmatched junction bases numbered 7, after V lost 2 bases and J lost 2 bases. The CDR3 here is CASSLQSSGRRQETQYF. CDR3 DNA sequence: TGTGCCAGCAGCTTACAGTCTAGCGGGAGGCGTCAAGAGACCCAGTACTTC.

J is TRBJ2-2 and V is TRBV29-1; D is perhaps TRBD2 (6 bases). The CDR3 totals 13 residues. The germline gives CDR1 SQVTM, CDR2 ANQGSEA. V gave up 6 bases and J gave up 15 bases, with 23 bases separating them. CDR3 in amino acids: CSVPDPSGGMMFF. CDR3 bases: TGCAGCGTCCCGGACCCCTCTGGGGGGATGATGTTTTTT.

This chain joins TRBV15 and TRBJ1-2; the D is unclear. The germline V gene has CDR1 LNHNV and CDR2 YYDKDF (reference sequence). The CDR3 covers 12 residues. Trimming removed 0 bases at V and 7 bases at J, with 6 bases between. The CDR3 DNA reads TGTGCCACCAGCAGAGAAGGCCGTGGCTACACCTTC. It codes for CATSREGRGYTF.